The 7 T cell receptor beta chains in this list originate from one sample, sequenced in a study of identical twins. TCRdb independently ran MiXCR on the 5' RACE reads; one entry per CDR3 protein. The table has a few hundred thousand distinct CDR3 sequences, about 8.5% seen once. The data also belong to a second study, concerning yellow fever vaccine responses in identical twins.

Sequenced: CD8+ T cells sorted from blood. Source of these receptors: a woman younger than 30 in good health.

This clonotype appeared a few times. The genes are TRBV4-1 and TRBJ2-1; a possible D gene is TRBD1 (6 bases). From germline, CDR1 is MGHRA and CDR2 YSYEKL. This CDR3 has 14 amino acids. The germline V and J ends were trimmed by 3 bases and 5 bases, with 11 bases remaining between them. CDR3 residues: CASSHRQDHNEQFF. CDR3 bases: TGCGCCAGCAGCCATCGACAGGACCACAATGAGCAGTTCTTC.

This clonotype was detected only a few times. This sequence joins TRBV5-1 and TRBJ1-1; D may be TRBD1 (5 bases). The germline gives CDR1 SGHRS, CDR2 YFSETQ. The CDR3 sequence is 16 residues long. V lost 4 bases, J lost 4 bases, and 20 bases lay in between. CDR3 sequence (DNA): TGCGCCAGCAGCCCCGGGACTGACCTAGAGGGCACTGAAGCTTTCTTT. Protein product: CASSPGTDLEGTEAFF.

The CDR3 sequence: CASSSPPGTGGLMAYEQYF. As DNA, the CDR3 is TGTGCCAGCAGCTCCCCTCCCGGGACAGGGGGCTTAATGGCCTACGAGCAGTACTTC. The rearrangement uses TRBV7-8 and TRBJ2-7; 12 positions match TRBD1. The germline V gene has CDR1 SGHVS and CDR2 FQNEAQ. CDR3 size: 19 residues. The trim removed 4 bases at V and 2 bases at J, leaving 15 bases unmatched.

The CDR3 reads CASSVGGVADTQYF. CDR3 sequence (DNA): TGTGCCAGCAGCGTAGGCGGGGTGGCAGATACGCAGTATTTT. The chain is built from TRBV9 and TRBJ2-3, with a possible D match to TRBD2 (6 bases). CDR3 length: 14 amino acids. CDR1 SGDLS and CDR2 YYNGEE come from the germline V gene. V was pared by 0 bases and J by 4 bases, with 9 bases between.

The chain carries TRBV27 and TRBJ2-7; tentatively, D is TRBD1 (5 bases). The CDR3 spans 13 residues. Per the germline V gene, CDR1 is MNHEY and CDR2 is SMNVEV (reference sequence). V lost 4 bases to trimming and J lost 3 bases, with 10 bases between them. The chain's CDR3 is CASSSRQFYEQYF. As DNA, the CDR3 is TGTGCCAGCAGTTCCCGACAGTTCTACGAGCAGTACTTC.

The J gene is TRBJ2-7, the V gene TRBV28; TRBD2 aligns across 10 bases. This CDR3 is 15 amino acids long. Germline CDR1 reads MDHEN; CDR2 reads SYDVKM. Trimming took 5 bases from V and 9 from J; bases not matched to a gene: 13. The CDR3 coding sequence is TGTGCCAGCAGTCCCCGACTAGCGGGCGGGAGGGGGCAGTACTTC. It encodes CASSPRLAGGRGQYF.

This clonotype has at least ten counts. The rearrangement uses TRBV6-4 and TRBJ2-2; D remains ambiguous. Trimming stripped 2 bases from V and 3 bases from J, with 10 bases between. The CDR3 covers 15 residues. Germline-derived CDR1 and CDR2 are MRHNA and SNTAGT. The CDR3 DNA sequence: TGTGCCAGCAGTGACAGGCGAGCAGACACCGGGGAGCTGTTTTTT. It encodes CASSDRRADTGELFF.